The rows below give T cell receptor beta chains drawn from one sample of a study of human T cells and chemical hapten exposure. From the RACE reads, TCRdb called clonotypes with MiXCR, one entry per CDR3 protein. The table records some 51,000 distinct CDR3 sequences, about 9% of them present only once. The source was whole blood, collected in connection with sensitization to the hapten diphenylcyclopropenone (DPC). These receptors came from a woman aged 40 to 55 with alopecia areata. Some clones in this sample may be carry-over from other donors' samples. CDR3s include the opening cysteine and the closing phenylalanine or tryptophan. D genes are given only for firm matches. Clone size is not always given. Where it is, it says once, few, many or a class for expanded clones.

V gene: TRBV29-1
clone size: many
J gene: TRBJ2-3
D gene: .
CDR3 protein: CSVEPSTDTQYF
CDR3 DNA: TGCAGCGTAGAACCAAGCACAGATACGCAGTATTTT

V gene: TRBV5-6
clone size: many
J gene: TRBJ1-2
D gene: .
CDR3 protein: CASSQLGTATNYGYTF
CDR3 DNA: TGTGCCAGCAGCCAGCTAGGGACGGCAACTAACTATGGCTACACCTTC

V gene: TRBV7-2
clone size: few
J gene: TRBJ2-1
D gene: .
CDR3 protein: CASSPNTRVTQFF
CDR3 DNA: TGTGCCAGCAGCCCTAACACCAGGGTCACGCAGTTCTTC

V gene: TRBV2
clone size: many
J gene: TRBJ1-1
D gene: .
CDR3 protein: CASRETHMGTNTEAFF
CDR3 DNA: TGTGCCAGCAGAGAGACACATATGGGGACCAACACTGAAGCTTTCTTT

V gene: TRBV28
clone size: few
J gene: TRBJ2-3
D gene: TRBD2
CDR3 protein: CASSPRGSGGPSASPQYF
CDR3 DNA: TGTGCCAGCAGTCCGCGGGGTAGCGGGGGTCCCTCGGCCTCGCCGCAGTATTTT

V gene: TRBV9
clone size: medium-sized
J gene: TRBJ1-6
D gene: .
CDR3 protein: CASSVDSSPLHF
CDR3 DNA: TGTGCCAGCAGCGTGGACAGTTCACCCCTCCACTTT

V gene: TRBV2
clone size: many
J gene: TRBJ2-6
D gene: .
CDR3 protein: CASSEDKPGANVLTF
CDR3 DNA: TGTGCCAGCAGTGAGGACAAACCTGGGGCCAACGTCCTGACTTTC

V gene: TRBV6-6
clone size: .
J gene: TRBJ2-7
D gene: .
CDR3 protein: CASSYRGGFYEQYF
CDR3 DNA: TGTGCCAGCAGTTACAGGGGGGGGTTCTACGAGCAGTACTTC

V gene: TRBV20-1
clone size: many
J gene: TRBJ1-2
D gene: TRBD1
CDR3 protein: CSARTGYYGYTF
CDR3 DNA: TGCAGTGCCCGGACAGGATACTATGGCTACACCTTC

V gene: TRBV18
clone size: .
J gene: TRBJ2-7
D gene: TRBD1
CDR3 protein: CASSQGQGLSEQYF
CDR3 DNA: TGTGCCAGCTCCCAGGGACAGGGCCTCTCCGAGCAGTACTTC

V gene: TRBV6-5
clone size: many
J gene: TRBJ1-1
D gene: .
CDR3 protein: CASSYNSGMNTEAFF
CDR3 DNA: TGTGCCAGCAGTTATAACTCCGGGATGAACACTGAAGCTTTCTTT

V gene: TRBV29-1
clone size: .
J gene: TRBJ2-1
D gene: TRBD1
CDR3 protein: CSVYRDRTYNEQFF
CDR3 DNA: TGCAGCGTTTACAGGGACAGAACCTACAATGAGCAGTTCTTC

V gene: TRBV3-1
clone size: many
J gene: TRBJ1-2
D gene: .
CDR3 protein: CASSQLGVYGYTF
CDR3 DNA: TGTGCCAGCAGCCAATTAGGGGTCTATGGCTACACCTTC

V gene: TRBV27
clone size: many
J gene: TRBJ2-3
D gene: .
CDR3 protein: CASSGRTTSTPDTQYF
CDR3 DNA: TGTGCCAGCAGTGGTCGGACTACTAGCACGCCAGATACGCAGTATTTT

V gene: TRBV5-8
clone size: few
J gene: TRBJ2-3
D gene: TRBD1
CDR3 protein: CASSGALGTEGDTQYF
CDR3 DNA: TGTGCCAGCAGCGGAGCCCTTGGGACAGAAGGAGATACGCAGTATTTT

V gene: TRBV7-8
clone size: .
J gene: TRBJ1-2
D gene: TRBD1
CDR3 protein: CVSSLGTGYGYTF
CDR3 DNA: TGTGTCAGCAGCTTAGGGACAGGCTATGGCTACACCTTC

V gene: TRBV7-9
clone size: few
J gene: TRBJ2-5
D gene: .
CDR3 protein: CASMRPGANQETQYF
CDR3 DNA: TGTGCCAGCATGAGGCCAGGGGCTAACCAAGAGACCCAGTACTTC

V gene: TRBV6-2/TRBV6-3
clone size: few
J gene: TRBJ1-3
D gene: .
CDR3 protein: CASSYPKQGNSGNTIYF
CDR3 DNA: TGTGCCAGCAGTTACCCGAAACAGGGAAACTCTGGAAACACCATATATTTT

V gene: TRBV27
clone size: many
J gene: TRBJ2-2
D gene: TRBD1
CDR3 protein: CASSPRQGVHTGELFF
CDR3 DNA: TGTGCCAGCAGTCCAAGACAGGGGGTGCACACCGGGGAGCTGTTTTTT

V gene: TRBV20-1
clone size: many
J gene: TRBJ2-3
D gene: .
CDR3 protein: CSARDGGVSDTQYF
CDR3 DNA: TGCAGTGCTAGAGATGGAGGGGTTTCAGATACGCAGTATTTT

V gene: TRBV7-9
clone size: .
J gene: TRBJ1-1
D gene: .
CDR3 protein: CVSSPLVPNTEAFF
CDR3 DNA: TGTGTCAGCAGCCCGTTGGTACCGAACACTGAAGCTTTCTTT

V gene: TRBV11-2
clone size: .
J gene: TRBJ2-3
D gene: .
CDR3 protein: CASSLLLEDTQYF
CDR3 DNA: TGTGCCAGCAGTTTACTACTAGAGGATACGCAGTATTTT

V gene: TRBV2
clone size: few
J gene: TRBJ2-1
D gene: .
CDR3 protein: CASSEAPLAEQFF
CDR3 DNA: TGTGCCAGCAGTGAAGCACCCCTAGCCGAGCAGTTCTTC

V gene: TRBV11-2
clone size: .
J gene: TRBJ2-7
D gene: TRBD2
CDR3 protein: CASGGGNEQYF
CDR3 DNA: TGTGCCAGCGGCGGGGGGAACGAGCAGTACTTC

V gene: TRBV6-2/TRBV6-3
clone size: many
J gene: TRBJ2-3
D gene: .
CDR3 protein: CASSSLVFTDTQYF
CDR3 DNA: TGTGCCAGCAGTTCACTAGTTTTCACAGATACGCAGTATTTT

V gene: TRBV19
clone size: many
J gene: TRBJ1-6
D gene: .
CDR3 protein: CASSTSGRNSPLHF
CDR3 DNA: TGTGCCAGTAGTACGTCAGGGAGGAATTCACCCCTCCACTTT

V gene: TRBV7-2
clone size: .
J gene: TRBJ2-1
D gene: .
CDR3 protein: CASSLETGSYNEQFF
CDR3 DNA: TGTGCCAGCAGCTTGGAGACGGGCTCCTACAATGAGCAGTTCTTC

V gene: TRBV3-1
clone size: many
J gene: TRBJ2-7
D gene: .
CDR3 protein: CASSPYKGRTYEQYF
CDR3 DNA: TGTGCCAGCAGCCCTTACAAGGGGAGAACCTACGAGCAGTACTTC

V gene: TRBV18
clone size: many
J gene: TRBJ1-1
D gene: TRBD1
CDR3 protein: CASSDRVSDTEAFF
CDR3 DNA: TGTGCCAGCTCAGACAGGGTTTCTGACACTGAAGCTTTCTTT

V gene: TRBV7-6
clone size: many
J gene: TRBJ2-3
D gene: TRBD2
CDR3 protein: CASSPILAGVGTDTQYF
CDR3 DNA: TGTGCCAGCAGCCCGATACTAGCGGGGGTCGGCACAGATACGCAGTATTTT

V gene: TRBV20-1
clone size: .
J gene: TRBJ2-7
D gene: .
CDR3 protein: CSARRDDLYEQYF
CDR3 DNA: TGCAGTGCTAGACGGGATGACCTCTACGAGCAGTACTTC

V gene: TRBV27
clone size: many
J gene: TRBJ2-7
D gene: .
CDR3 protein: CASSYAGLKRGSYEQYF
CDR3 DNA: TGTGCCAGCAGCTATGCGGGACTAAAAAGGGGGTCCTACGAGCAGTACTTC

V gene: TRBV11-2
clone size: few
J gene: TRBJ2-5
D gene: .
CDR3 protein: CASSSKETQYF
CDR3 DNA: TGTGCCAGCAGCTCCAAAGAGACCCAGTACTTC

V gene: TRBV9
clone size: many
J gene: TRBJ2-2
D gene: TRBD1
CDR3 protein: CASSVVSGQLGELFF
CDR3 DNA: TGTGCCAGCAGCGTAGTATCGGGACAGCTCGGGGAGCTGTTTTTT

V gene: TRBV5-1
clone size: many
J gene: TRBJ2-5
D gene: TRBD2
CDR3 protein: CASTHGLAGGMVETQYF
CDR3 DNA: TGCGCCAGCACACACGGACTAGCGGGGGGGATGGTGGAGACCCAGTACTTC

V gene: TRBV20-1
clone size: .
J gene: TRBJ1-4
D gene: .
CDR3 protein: CSARAPRGGTNEKLFF
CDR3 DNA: TGCAGTGCTAGAGCCCCCCGGGGGGGAACTAATGAAAAACTGTTTTTT

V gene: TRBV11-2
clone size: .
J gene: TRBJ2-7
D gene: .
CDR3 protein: CASSLEVSRYEQYF
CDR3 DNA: TGTGCCAGCAGCTTAGAGGTCAGCCGCTACGAGCAGTACTTC

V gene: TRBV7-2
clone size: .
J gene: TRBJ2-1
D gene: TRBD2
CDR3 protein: CASRRAGSDNEQFF
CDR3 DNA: TGTGCCAGCAGAAGAGCGGGGTCAGACAATGAGCAGTTCTTC

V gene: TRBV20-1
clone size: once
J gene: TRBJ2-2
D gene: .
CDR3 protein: CSAEAPGELFF
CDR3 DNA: TGCAGTGCCGAAGCTCCCGGGGAGCTGTTTTTT

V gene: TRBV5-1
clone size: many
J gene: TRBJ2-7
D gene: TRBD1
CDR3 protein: CASSFGQEYEQYF
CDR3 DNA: TGCGCCAGCAGCTTTGGACAGGAGTACGAGCAGTACTTC

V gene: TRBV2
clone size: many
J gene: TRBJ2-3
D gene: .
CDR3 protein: CASRPQGGLRGFGTDTQYF
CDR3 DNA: TGTGCCAGCAGACCCCAAGGGGGACTCAGAGGCTTCGGCACAGATACGCAGTATTTT

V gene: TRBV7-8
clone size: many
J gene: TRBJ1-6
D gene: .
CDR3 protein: CASSKQGYSPLHF
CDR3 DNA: TGTGCCAGCAGCAAACAGGGCTATTCACCCCTCCACTTT

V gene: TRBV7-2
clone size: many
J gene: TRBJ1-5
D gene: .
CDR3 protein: CASSQGGFRQPQHF
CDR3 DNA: TGTGCCAGCAGCCAAGGGGGGTTCAGACAGCCCCAGCATTTT

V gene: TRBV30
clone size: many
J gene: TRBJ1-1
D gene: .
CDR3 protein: CAWIWENTEAFF
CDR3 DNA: TGTGCCTGGATCTGGGAGAACACTGAAGCTTTCTTT

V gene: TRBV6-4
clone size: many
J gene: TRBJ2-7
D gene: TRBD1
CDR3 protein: CASSDSGDSYEQYF
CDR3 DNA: TGTGCCAGCAGTGACTCTGGGGACAGCTACGAGCAGTACTTC

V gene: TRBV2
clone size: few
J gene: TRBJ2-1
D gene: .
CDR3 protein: CASRNDGSSYNEQFF
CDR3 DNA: TGTGCCAGCAGGAACGACGGTAGCTCCTACAATGAGCAGTTCTTC

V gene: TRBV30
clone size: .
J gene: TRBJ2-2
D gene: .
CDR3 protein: CAWTRQVNTGELFF
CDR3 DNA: TGTGCCTGGACACGACAGGTGAACACCGGGGAGCTGTTTTTT

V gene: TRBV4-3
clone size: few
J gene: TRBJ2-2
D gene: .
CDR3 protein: CASSQLVTGELFF
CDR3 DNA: TGCGCCAGCAGCCAATTGGTGACCGGGGAGCTGTTTTTT

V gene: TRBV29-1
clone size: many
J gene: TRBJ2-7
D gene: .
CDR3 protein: CSAVGGGYEQYF
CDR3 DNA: TGCAGCGCCGTCGGGGGAGGCTACGAGCAGTACTTC

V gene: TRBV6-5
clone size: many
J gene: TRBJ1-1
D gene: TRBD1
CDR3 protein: CASSRDRNSEAFF
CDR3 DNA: TGTGCCAGCAGCCGGGACAGGAACTCCGAAGCTTTCTTT

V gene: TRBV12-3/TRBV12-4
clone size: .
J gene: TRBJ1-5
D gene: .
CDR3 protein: CASSFGRARQPQHF
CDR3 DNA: TGTGCCAGCAGTTTCGGACGGGCTCGTCAGCCCCAGCATTTT

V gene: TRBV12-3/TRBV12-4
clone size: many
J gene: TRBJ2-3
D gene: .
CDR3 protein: CASSLLRATDTQYF
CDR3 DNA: TGTGCCAGCAGCCTACTTAGGGCCACAGATACGCAGTATTTT

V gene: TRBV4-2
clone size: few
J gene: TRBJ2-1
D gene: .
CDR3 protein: CASRIGDLDNEQFF
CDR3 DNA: TGTGCCAGCAGGATCGGGGACCTAGACAATGAGCAGTTCTTC

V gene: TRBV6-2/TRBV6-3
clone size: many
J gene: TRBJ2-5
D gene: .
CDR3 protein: CASSYGQQETQYF
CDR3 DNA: TGTGCCAGCAGTTATGGCCAGCAAGAGACCCAGTACTTC

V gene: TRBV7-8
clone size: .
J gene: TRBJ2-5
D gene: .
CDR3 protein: CASRDGTNWGETQYF
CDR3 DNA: TGTGCCAGCAGGGACGGGACAAACTGGGGGGAGACCCAGTACTTC

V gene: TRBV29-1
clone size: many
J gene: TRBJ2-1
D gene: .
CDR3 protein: CSVEPGIGGTYNEQFF
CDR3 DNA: TGCAGCGTTGAACCTGGGATAGGGGGAACGTACAATGAGCAGTTCTTC